The rows below give T cell receptor beta chains drawn from one sample of a study of T cell responses to AZD1222 COVID-19 vaccine. Some clones are missing from TCRdb's copy, which holds only in-frame ones; the method was immunoSEQ multiplex PCR. The table has 90,000 to 130,000 clones, about 86% seen once. The material sequenced was peripheral blood, taken on day 0 of AZD1222 vaccination. Receptor source: an adult in good health. CDR3s include the opening cysteine and the closing phenylalanine or tryptophan.

v_gene,len,j_gene,CDR3aa
TRBV7-9,17,TRBJ2-3,CASSGEAGLRWDYTQYF
TRBV13,16,TRBJ1-1,CASSFLRHTKNTEAFF
TRBV5-1,15,TRBJ2-1,CASSFTDSSYNEQFF
TRBV4-2,15,TRBJ1-2,CASSQAVGSNYGYTF
TRBV9,17,TRBJ2-2,CASSSTGNVGGTGELFF
TRBV7-2,15,TRBJ2-1,CASTQLALGGNEQFF
TRBV9,11,TRBJ1-2,CASTRDGGYTF
TRBV6-5,15,TRBJ2-7,CASSYSRDSYYEQYF
TRBV11-1,15,TRBJ2-5,CASSLRRTYQETQYF
TRBV6-1,17,TRBJ2-7,CASSGGSGGHSLYEQYF
TRBV7-2,15,TRBJ2-1,CASSFAGGSYNEQFF
TRBV5-1,15,TRBJ2-1,CASRERASSYNEQFF
TRBV28,15,TRBJ1-5,CASSLVRGFNQPQHF
TRBV30,12,TRBJ1-2,CAWSGQGDGYTF
TRBV3-1/TRBV3-2,16,TRBJ1-2,CASSQVKGGWEVGYTF
TRBV7-9,14,TRBJ1-5,CASSMGQSNQPQHF
TRBV3-1/TRBV3-2,12,TRBJ2-2,CASRGLPGELFF
TRBV7-9,12,TRBJ2-5,CASSLVGETQYF
TRBV6-5,16,TRBJ2-3,CASSFSAHSGVYTQYF
TRBV9,14,TRBJ2-7,CASSVRDSPSEQYF
TRBV4-2,16,TRBJ2-2,CASSQEPGFYTGELFF
TRBV7-2,17,TRBJ1-1,CASSYFIFQGVNTEAFF
TRBV30,14,TRBJ1-5,CAWSLDGGYQPQHF
TRBV9,13,TRBJ2-7,CASSVGGVGEQYF
TRBV10-3,12,TRBJ2-1,CAIGTSYNEQFF
TRBV4-1,14,TRBJ1-5,CASSQDSTNQPQHF
TRBV28,15,TRBJ1-5,CASSPTGVNNQPQHF
TRBV9,14,TRBJ1-1,CASSVGRMNTEAFF
TRBV21-1,16,TRBJ2-1,CASSKEPSGVYNEQFF
TRBV30,12,TRBJ2-7,CAWRQSSYEQYF
TRBV30,15,TRBJ1-4,CAWQNERTGGPKLFF
TRBV28,14,TRBJ2-5,CASKETGGGETQYF
TRBV3-1/TRBV3-2,14,TRBJ1-3,CATGTANSGNTIYF
TRBV10-3,14,TRBJ1-5,CAISASGVDQPQHF
TRBV19,15,TRBJ2-5,CASTKGGQGRETQYF
TRBV15,14,TRBJ1-5,CATSRGQSNQPQHF
TRBV6-2/TRBV6-3,13,TRBJ1-2,CASSSSRGYGYTF
TRBV28,13,TRBJ2-5,CASSLSKQETQYF
TRBV5-4,15,TRBJ1-4,CASSLAGQGREKLFF
TRBV7-2,14,TRBJ2-7,CASSLDRGAYEQYF
TRBV11-1,11,TRBJ2-5,CASSVYETQYF
TRBV7-2,13,TRBJ1-3,CASCDRVGNTIYF
TRBV5-1,15,TRBJ1-3,CASSEGTVSGNTIYF
TRBV5-4,13,TRBJ2-1,CASSFTGGNEQFF